This T cell receptor (beta chain) was sequenced during a study of identical twins. This CDR3 has 12 residues. In germline, CDR1 is SNHLY, CDR2 FYNNEI. V lost 6 bases and J lost 13, with 16 bases in between. Healthy Caucasians made up all donors. Study-level results: Abundant cord blood beta clonotypes carried fewer insertions; memory repertoires showed none. For out-of-frame alpha sequences shared by twins, low generation probability was in excess.

Carrying unique molecular identifiers, the cDNA also gained a universal primer site through template switching. MiXCR was run by TCRdb on the 5' RACE reads, yielding one entry per CDR3 protein. The sample holds hundreds of thousands of distinct CDR3 sequences, 9.4% seen once. This clonotype was seen a handful of times. Antigen: not known. The sample consisted of memory (CD45RO+) T cells sorted from blood. This clonotype was obtained from a woman aged 18-29 years in good health. The chain recombines TRBV2 with TRBJ2-1, with D possibly matching TRBD2 (5 bases). CDR3 bases: TGTGCCAGCAGGGACTCCTCCCTTTTCCAGTTCTTC. This translates into CASRDSSLFQFF.